These T cell receptor beta chains were read from a single sample in a study of blood T cells in healthy people across ages. TCRdb passed the 5' RACE reads through MiXCR, listing each CDR3 protein once. The table has roughly 680,000 distinct CDR3 sequences, 21% seen once. The sequencing input was blood. The receptors come from a man aged 70 or older in good health. Both conserved end residues are part of each CDR3. Each record gives: CDR3 protein, clone size, D gene, V gene, CDR3 length. The D gene is left open where the match is weak. Part of the rows lack a size; the others show once, few, many or a class for expanded clones.

CDR3 protein: CASSIEIRPGNIQYF; clone size: NA; D gene: NA; V gene: TRBV19; CDR3 length: 15
CDR3 protein: CASTSYPGSTDTQYF; clone size: NA; D gene: NA; V gene: TRBV27; CDR3 length: 15
CDR3 protein: CASSLRDFQETQYF; clone size: many; D gene: NA; V gene: TRBV7-9; CDR3 length: 14
CDR3 protein: CAGSRTGQGAFAPLHF; clone size: NA; D gene: TRBD1; V gene: TRBV6-2/TRBV6-3; CDR3 length: 16
CDR3 protein: CASSQDGASGGYTF; clone size: NA; D gene: NA; V gene: TRBV3-1; CDR3 length: 14
CDR3 protein: CSAIAGVEDTQYF; clone size: many; D gene: TRBD2; V gene: TRBV20-1; CDR3 length: 13
CDR3 protein: CASSSSVGQIHEQYF; clone size: NA; D gene: NA; V gene: TRBV6-2/TRBV6-3; CDR3 length: 15
CDR3 protein: CSASDGGKETQYF; clone size: few; D gene: NA; V gene: TRBV20-1; CDR3 length: 13
CDR3 protein: CSASQSDRGEKLFF; clone size: NA; D gene: TRBD1; V gene: TRBV20-1; CDR3 length: 14
CDR3 protein: CASSTRTDLAGGHNEQFF; clone size: NA; D gene: TRBD2; V gene: TRBV27; CDR3 length: 18
CDR3 protein: CASRGGVELFF; clone size: NA; D gene: NA; V gene: TRBV7-4; CDR3 length: 11
CDR3 protein: CASSLAGQGTSYEQYF; clone size: NA; D gene: NA; V gene: TRBV7-6; CDR3 length: 16
CDR3 protein: CASRQGGHEQYF; clone size: NA; D gene: TRBD1; V gene: TRBV7-2; CDR3 length: 12
CDR3 protein: CATSDHQQRSSGNTIYF; clone size: once; D gene: NA; V gene: TRBV24-1; CDR3 length: 17
CDR3 protein: CSAPTGGKNIQYF; clone size: NA; D gene: NA; V gene: TRBV20-1; CDR3 length: 13
CDR3 protein: CSAQSSGTNSYNEQFF; clone size: NA; D gene: TRBD2; V gene: TRBV20-1; CDR3 length: 16
CDR3 protein: CSAEWPGSANEKLFF; clone size: NA; D gene: NA; V gene: TRBV20-1; CDR3 length: 15
CDR3 protein: CASSWGTRNEQFF; clone size: many; D gene: TRBD2; V gene: TRBV12-3/TRBV12-4; CDR3 length: 13
CDR3 protein: CASSLDRDEKLFF; clone size: few; D gene: NA; V gene: TRBV5-1; CDR3 length: 13
CDR3 protein: CASSHGTTMNTEAFF; clone size: NA; D gene: NA; V gene: TRBV5-1; CDR3 length: 15
CDR3 protein: CASSFDRSRGTQYF; clone size: few; D gene: NA; V gene: TRBV12-3/TRBV12-4; CDR3 length: 14
CDR3 protein: CATSDLGRGGTGELFF; clone size: few; D gene: NA; V gene: TRBV24-1; CDR3 length: 16
CDR3 protein: CSASGLGGPQTQYF; clone size: few; D gene: NA; V gene: TRBV20-1; CDR3 length: 14
CDR3 protein: CASSQAPEQYF; clone size: few; D gene: NA; V gene: TRBV28; CDR3 length: 11
CDR3 protein: CASSEKAYEQYF; clone size: few; D gene: NA; V gene: TRBV6-1; CDR3 length: 12
CDR3 protein: CASSQRRGEGNEQFF; clone size: few; D gene: TRBD2; V gene: TRBV4-1; CDR3 length: 15
CDR3 protein: CASSEFAGGPDTQYF; clone size: many; D gene: TRBD2; V gene: TRBV25-1; CDR3 length: 15
CDR3 protein: CASSLVGLAGDEDTQYF; clone size: many; D gene: TRBD2; V gene: TRBV28; CDR3 length: 17